The clone carrying this TCR beta chain was detected ten times or more. The CDR3 spans 13 residues. V was cut by 0 bases and J by 7 bases, with 7 bases left in between. CDR1 is SGHTA, CDR2 FQGNSA, per germline. This sample was included in a study of identical twins. One entry per CDR3 protein, called by TCRdb with MiXCR from the 5' RACE reads. Of some 790,000 distinct CDR3 sequences listed, roughly 20% are singletons. The sample was also linked to a second study, of T cells expressing NK-cell markers.

The source material was PBMCs. This TCR came from a woman aged 18-29 years in good health. The chain links TRBV7-2 to TRBJ2-1; D is unresolved. The CDR3 nucleotides read TGTGCCAGCAGCTTAGCGTGGGCTAATGAGCAGTTCTTC. The encoded protein is CASSLAWANEQFF.